The clone carrying this T cell receptor beta chain has only a few counts. The antigen remains unidentified. Primers for the PCR totalled 60 Vbeta and 13 Jbeta. Clones were sequenced by immunoSEQ multiplex PCR, and TCRdb holds only the in-frame ones, with some missing. Of approximately 130,000 clones in the sample, 75% to 85% were seen once. Germline CDR1 and CDR2: MNHNS and SASEGT. This CDR3 region has 18 residues. V lost 1 base and J lost 4; bases outside the gene matches: 9. This record belongs to a study of cytomegalovirus exposure and HLA in healthy donors. General observations from the study: Analysis was carried out at a later point, and it linked a missense DCLRE1C variant to TCR beta V- and J-gene trimming. A few CMV-associated chains were confirmed in vitro to be specific for CMV antigens.

The V gene is TRBV6-1, the J gene TRBJ1-6; 8 bases are a match to TRBD1. This TCR was recovered from a woman aged 35 to 49 in good health and CMV-seronegative. Sequenced sample: PBMCs. CDR3 bases: TGTGCCAGCAGTGAAGACAACAGGGGGAGTAAATATAATTCACCCCTCCACTTT. Encoded protein: CASSEDNRGSKYNSPLHF.